This T cell receptor beta chain was obtained from a study of blood T cells in healthy people across ages. Trimming stripped 0 bases from V and 2 bases from J, with 17 bases between. The germline CDR1 and CDR2 sequences are SGHAT and FQNNGV. CDR3 length equals 17 residues. It was with a sample-barcoded 5' primer and a J-beta primer mix that a second PCR of roughly 7 to 12 cycles was run. MiXCR was run by TCRdb on the 5' RACE reads, yielding one entry per CDR3 protein. The sample carries around 1,700,000 distinct CDR3 sequences, about 30% recorded once. The specimen was blood. The genes are TRBV11-2 and TRBJ2-7, with unresolved D. The receptor's source is a woman younger than 45 in good health. CDR3 in amino acids: CASSLDHISVIPYEQYF. CDR3 sequence (DNA): TGTGCCAGCAGCTTAGATCATATATCAGTTATTCCCTACGAGCAGTACTTC.